The 22 T cell receptor beta chains in this list originate from one sample, sequenced in a study of cytomegalovirus exposure and HLA in healthy donors. PCR employed 60 Vbeta and 13 Jbeta primers. The assay was immunoSEQ multiplex PCR, and TCRdb's table has in-frame clones only and misses some. This sample has about 130,000 clones; roughly a tenth occur once, and the top ten carry 4.6%. Input material: PBMCs. These receptor sequences come from a woman aged 18-29 years in good health and CMV-seropositive.

The chain uses TRBV9 and TRBJ1-2, with 9 nucleotides matching TRBD1. The CDR3 has 15 amino acids. With 3 bases clipped from V and 3 bases from J, the junction kept 6 bases outside the gene matches. Germline lookup yields CDR1 SGDLS and CDR2 YYNGEE. Here the CDR3 DNA reads TGTGCCAGCAGCGATGGACAGGGGAATTACTATGGCTACACCTTC. Protein: CASSDGQGNYYGYTF.

This clone was counted a few times. This chain's CDR3 is CASSPTGPSTQPQHF. The DNA of the CDR3 is TGTGCCAGCAGTCCTACAGGCCCGTCAACTCAGCCCCAGCATTTT. The chain uses TRBV28 and TRBJ1-5, with D possibly TRBD1 on 5 matching bases. Germline CDR1 and CDR2: MDHEN and SYDVKM. The CDR3 has 15 amino acids. V was shortened by 5 bases and J by 6 bases, with 17 bases between the two germline ends.

There are a few counts of this clone. The rearrangement joins TRBV6-1 to TRBJ2-1; 12 bases agree with TRBD2. The germline CDR1 and CDR2 sequences are MNHNS and SASEGT. The V gene end was trimmed by 6 bases and the J gene end by 6 bases; junction bases not matched to a gene: 6. The CDR3 runs 15 residues. CDR3 region: CASSASSGRANEQFF. The CDR3 DNA is TGTGCCAGCAGCGCTTCTAGCGGGAGGGCCAATGAGCAGTTCTTC.

This clone was observed a few times. V and J are TRBV30 and TRBJ2-3; a possible D gene is TRBD2 (6 bases). Germline lookup yields CDR1 GTSNPN and CDR2 SVGIG (reference sequence). This CDR3 has 13 residues. Between the trimmed V and J ends, which lost 5 bases and 5 bases, there was a span of 14 bases. DNA of the CDR3: TGTGCCTGGTCGGTAGGGACTGGAGATACGCAGTATTTT. As protein: CAWSVGTGDTQYF.

The chain couples TRBV4-1 to TRBJ2-5; 7 bases match TRBD2. The CDR3 runs 15 residues. The germline CDR1 and CDR2 sequences are MGHRA and YSYEKL. J gave up 5 bases and V 4 bases, and 10 bases lay outside the gene matches. The CDR3 spells CASSPSSGKGETQYF. In DNA form, the CDR3 reads TGCGCCAGCAGCCCATCCAGCGGGAAGGGCGAGACCCAGTACTTC.

This clone occurred many times. The chain employs TRBV6-1 and TRBJ1-4; possibly TRBD1 for D (5 bases). The germline V gene encodes CDR1 MNHNS and CDR2 SASEGT. Trimming cost V 9 bases and J 3 bases, with 11 bases left between them. The CDR3 consists of 13 residues. The chain's CDR3 is CASKQAANEKLFF. The DNA of the CDR3 is TGTGCCAGTAAACAGGCTGCTAATGAAAAACTGTTTTTT.

This clone was detected a few times. The CDR3 loop is CAWSLGSVVNEQFF. CDR3 DNA sequence: TGTGCCTGGAGTCTCGGGTCCGTCGTGAATGAGCAGTTCTTC. This chain links TRBV30 with TRBJ2-1; no reliable D call. The CDR3 has 14 residues. Germline V lookup: CDR1 GTSNPN, CDR2 SVGIG (reference sequence). The V and J ends lost 2 bases and 7 bases respectively, with 15 bases between them.

This clone has more than one count but fewer than ten. The CDR3 region has the DNA TGTGCCAGCAGTTTCAGAACTGAAGCTTTCTTT. It yields the protein CASSFRTEAFF. The chain recombines TRBV28 with TRBJ1-1, with D hard to call. Germline V gene sequence: CDR1 MDHEN, CDR2 SYDVKM. Trimming stripped 3 bases from V and 5 bases from J, with 4 bases between. There are 11 residues in the CDR3.

The sample holds a few counts of this clone. J is TRBJ2-5 and V is TRBV9; 10 bases agree with TRBD2. V dropped 1 base and J dropped 4; count of bases not matched to a gene: 4. CDR3 length: 15 amino acids. Germline lookup yields CDR1 SGDLS and CDR2 YYNGEE. The CDR3: CASSVTSGERETQYF. The CDR3, as DNA: TGTGCCAGCAGCGTAACTAGCGGGGAACGAGAGACCCAGTACTTC.

This clone has just a few counts. V gene TRBV4-1 combines with J gene TRBJ2-7; 9 positions match TRBD2. Germline V gene lookup returns CDR1 MGHRA and CDR2 YSYEKL. The CDR3 extends over 15 amino acids. Trimming took 1 base from V and 2 from J; bases not matched to a gene: 3. In nucleotides, the CDR3 is TGCGCCAGCAGCCAAGGGGCGGGAGGGACCTACGAGCAGTACTTC. Translating it yields CASSQGAGGTYEQYF.

The chain has TRBV4-2 and TRBJ2-2, with 7 bases identical to TRBD2. CDR3 length: 17 residues. Per the germline V gene, CDR1 is LGHNA and CDR2 is YNFKEQ. Germline trimming cut 0 bases from V and 0 bases from J; bases unmatched to any gene: 4. CDR3 amino acids: CASSQDGLAANTGELFF. The CDR3 coding sequence is TGTGCCAGCAGCCAAGACGGCCTAGCGGCGAACACCGGGGAGCTGTTTTTT.

The chain employs TRBV14 and TRBJ2-5; D is uncertain. CDR1 and CDR2 (germline): SGHDN, FVKESK. Trimming shortened V by 1 base and J by 5 bases, and 17 bases separated the two germline ends. The CDR3 contains 16 residues. DNA of the CDR3: TGTGCCAGCAGCCAAGGGCAGGCCTATGGGTGGGAGACCCAGTACTTC. Translation: CASSQGQAYGWETQYF.

The chain is built from TRBV6-6 and TRBJ2-5, with 11 bases fitting TRBD1. V gave up 2 bases and J gave up 5 bases; unmatched junction bases: 7. This CDR3 contains 16 residues. Germline V gene data show CDR1 as MNHNY and CDR2 as SVGAGI (reference sequence). The CDR3, as DNA: TGTGCCAGCAGTTACCCCGGACAGGGGGCCTTGGAGACCCAGTACTTC. Residues: CASSYPGQGALETQYF.

This clone was seen more than once but under ten times. CDR3 region: CAIRDTGESSGNTIYF. Here the CDR3 DNA reads TGTGCCATCAGGGACACAGGGGAGAGCTCTGGAAACACCATATATTTT. The chain uses TRBV10-3 and TRBJ1-3, with TRBD1 identical over 7 bases. This CDR3 is built from 16 residues. Germline trimming cut 6 bases from V and 0 bases from J; bases unmatched to any gene: 8. The germline V gene encodes CDR1 ENHRY and CDR2 SYGVKD.

This chain uses TRBV7-3 with TRBJ2-5; 9 bases align to TRBD2. CDR1 and CDR2 (germline): SGHTA, FQGTGA. V dropped 2 bases and J dropped 4; count of bases not matched to a gene: 8. The CDR3 sequence is 16 residues long. The CDR3 loop reads CASSLFAGGPGETQYF. The CDR3 DNA sequence: TGTGCCAGCAGCTTATTCGCGGGAGGGCCGGGAGAGACCCAGTACTTC. Together with reference TRBV7-3 and TRBJ2-5, the CDR3 gives the full variable domain: GAGVSQTPSNKVTEKGKYVELRCDPISGHTALYWYRQSLGQGPEFLIYFQGTGAADDSGLPNDRFFAVRPEGSVSTLKIQRTERGDSAVYLCASSLFAGGPGETQYFGPGTRLLVL.

The table lists this clone with a few counts. The V gene is TRBV6-1, the J gene TRBJ2-5; the D gene is possibly TRBD1 (5 bases). CDR1 is MNHNS, CDR2 SASEGT, per germline. This CDR3 is 13 amino acids long. The V and J ends lost 2 bases and 4 bases respectively, with 8 bases between them. Here the CDR3 DNA reads TGTGCCAGCAGTGAACTCAGGGTAGAGACCCAGTACTTC. Its protein is CASSELRVETQYF.

The table lists this clone with a few counts. V and J are TRBV19 and TRBJ1-4; D possibly corresponds to TRBD1 (6 bases). V lost 11 bases and J 5 bases, leaving 15 bases between the germline ends. CDR1 and CDR2 from the germline V gene are LNHDA and SQIVND (reference sequence). The CDR3 is made up of 13 amino acids. The CDR3 protein is CASWGGRNEKLFF. CDR3 in DNA: TGTGCCTCCTGGGGGGGCAGGAATGAAAAACTGTTTTTT.

This clone was counted between two and nine times. The CDR3 DNA sequence: TGTGCCAGCACCGAGATCTCGGCAGGGGCCATGAACACTGAAGCTTTCTTT. Its translation is CASTEISAGAMNTEAFF. The chain joins TRBV5-6 to TRBJ1-1; TRBD1 is a possible D gene (6 bases). V lost 6 bases and J 0 bases, leaving 21 bases between the germline ends. Per the germline V gene, CDR1 is SGHDT and CDR2 is YYEEEE. The CDR3 extends over 17 amino acids.

The chain uses TRBV4-2 and TRBJ2-7, with 11 bases identical to TRBD1. Germline V CDR1 and CDR2: LGHNA, YNFKEQ. Trimming at V came to 4 bases and at J to 8 bases, leaving 13 bases not matched to a gene. This CDR3 has 16 residues. DNA for the CDR3: TGTGCCAGCAGCCTCCCCTACCGGGACAGGGGGTCTCAGCAGTACTTC. Protein: CASSLPYRDRGSQQYF.

The chain carries TRBV5-1 and TRBJ2-7; 9 nucleotides align to TRBD2. This CDR3 region has 15 residues. Germline V gives CDR1 SGHRS, CDR2 YFSETQ. J gave up 5 bases and V 3 bases, and 9 bases lay outside the gene matches. DNA for the CDR3: TGCGCCAGCAGCTCAGTAGCGGGAGAGGTGGACGAGCAGTACTTC. Translating gives CASSSVAGEVDEQYF.

This chain links TRBV10-2 with TRBJ2-1; 14 bases match TRBD2. V lost 10 bases, J lost 8 bases, and 7 bases stayed unmatched. The CDR3 has 14 residues. The germline V gene has CDR1 WSHSY and CDR2 SAAADI. CDR3: CATGTSGSSHEQFF. CDR3 bases: TGCGCCACAGGGACTAGCGGGAGCAGCCATGAGCAGTTCTTC.

V gene TRBV7-9 combines with J gene TRBJ1-1; unclear D gene. The length of the CDR3 is 12 residues. Germline V lookup: CDR1 SEHNR, CDR2 FQNEAQ (reference sequence). V was pared by 11 bases and J by 5 bases, with 15 bases between. Here the CDR3 DNA reads TGTGCCGGCCGGGAACTCGGGACTGAAGCTTTCTTT. It translates to CAGRELGTEAFF.